This T cell receptor (beta chain) was found in a study of blood T cell repertoires in COVID-19. The CDR3 is made up of 14 amino acids. From germline, CDR1 is KGHDR and CDR2 SFDVKD. Trimming took off 4 bases at V and 8 bases at J, with 16 bases between the two ends. Some clones are missing from TCRdb's copy, which holds only in-frame ones; the method was immunoSEQ multiplex PCR. The table includes 300,000 or so clones, about nine tenths detected once. Before being deemed recovered, Cohort 3 donors had two negative PCRs, clearance, or symptom resolution. This clone was counted a single time. The receptor comes from a woman aged 18-29 years who had recovered from COVID-19. Sequencing was carried out using PBMCs or T cells enriched from blood (not recorded which). The chain carries TRBV24-1 and TRBJ1-2; weak D call: TRBD1 (6 bases). The DNA for the CDR3 is TGTGCCACCAGTGAAGTGGAACACAGGGTCGGCTACACCTTC. It is translated as CATSEVEHRVGYTF.